This is a list of T cell receptor beta chains from one sample in a study of blood T cell repertoires in COVID-19. Some clones are missing from TCRdb's copy, which holds only in-frame ones; the method was immunoSEQ multiplex PCR. In the table there are roughly 120,000 clones, 70% to 85% of which are singletons. Specimen: peripheral blood. These TCRs come from a man in his sixties or seventies with active or convalescent COVID-19. The CDR3 runs from the conserved cysteine through the conserved F or W. A D gene is named only where the DNA matches it firmly. Size is omitted from some rows. Given values are once, few, many or a class for expanded clones.

clone_size: .
j_call: TRBJ2-2
d_call: .
v_call: TRBV2
cdr3_nt: TGTGCCAGCAGTGAGGACAGATCCACCGGGGAGCTGTTTTTT
cdr3_aa: CASSEDRSTGELFF

clone_size: .
j_call: TRBJ2-1
d_call: .
v_call: TRBV7-9
cdr3_nt: TGTGCCAGCAGCCAGGTCCTCTCCTACAATGAGCAGTTCTTC
cdr3_aa: CASSQVLSYNEQFF

clone_size: .
j_call: TRBJ1-3
d_call: .
v_call: TRBV15
cdr3_nt: TGTGCCACCAGCAGAGATCGACTAAACGGCGGGGGAAACACCATATATTTT
cdr3_aa: CATSRDRLNGGGNTIYF

clone_size: .
j_call: TRBJ2-1
d_call: TRBD2
v_call: TRBV19
cdr3_nt: TGTGCCAGTAGTACTAGCGGGGGGTTCGGCAATGAGCAGTTCTTC
cdr3_aa: CASSTSGGFGNEQFF

clone_size: .
j_call: TRBJ2-7
d_call: .
v_call: TRBV4-1
cdr3_nt: TGCGCCAGCAGCCAGGGGGGTCACCGAGCCTACGAGCAGTACTTC
cdr3_aa: CASSQGGHRAYEQYF

clone_size: .
j_call: TRBJ1-5
d_call: TRBD1
v_call: TRBV7-8
cdr3_nt: TGTGCCAGCAGCGCACGGACAGGGGCTGCTTTGAGCAATCAGCCCCAGCATTTT
cdr3_aa: CASSARTGAALSNQPQHF

clone_size: .
j_call: TRBJ2-3
d_call: .
v_call: TRBV7-6
cdr3_nt: TGTGCCAGCAGCTTAATTGGCACAGTCACAGATACGCAGTATTTT
cdr3_aa: CASSLIGTVTDTQYF

clone_size: .
j_call: TRBJ1-4
d_call: TRBD1
v_call: TRBV6-1
cdr3_nt: TGTGCCAGCAGTGAACATGGACAGGCTAATGAAAAACTGTTTTTT
cdr3_aa: CASSEHGQANEKLFF

clone_size: .
j_call: TRBJ1-6
d_call: TRBD1
v_call: TRBV7-3
cdr3_nt: TGTGCCAGCAGCACGACAGGGGGCGATAATTCACCCCTCCACTTT
cdr3_aa: CASSTTGGDNSPLHF

clone_size: .
j_call: TRBJ1-2
d_call: TRBD1
v_call: TRBV28
cdr3_nt: TGTGCCAGCAGTGACAGGGGATTAGGCTACACCTTC
cdr3_aa: CASSDRGLGYTF

clone_size: once
j_call: TRBJ2-3
d_call: TRBD2
v_call: TRBV24-1
cdr3_nt: TGTGCCACCAGTGACCGAACTAGCGGTAGAACATACACAGATACGCAGTATTTT
cdr3_aa: CATSDRTSGRTYTDTQYF

clone_size: .
j_call: TRBJ1-5
d_call: .
v_call: TRBV4-1
cdr3_nt: TGCGCCAGCAGCCAAGAACCCCAGGGGAATCAGCCCCAGCATTTT
cdr3_aa: CASSQEPQGNQPQHF

clone_size: once
j_call: TRBJ1-5
d_call: TRBD1
v_call: TRBV29-1
cdr3_nt: TGCAGCGTTTTGACAGGGGTTAGCAATCAGCCCCAGCATTTT
cdr3_aa: CSVLTGVSNQPQHF

clone_size: .
j_call: TRBJ1-4
d_call: .
v_call: TRBV19
cdr3_nt: TGTGCCAGTAGTTACAGGGAGCCGGGGGAAAAACTGTTTTTT
cdr3_aa: CASSYREPGEKLFF

clone_size: .
j_call: TRBJ2-1
d_call: .
v_call: TRBV5-1
cdr3_nt: TGCGCCAGCAGCCTCGACCCCCAATTCGGGGGAAATGAGCAGTTCTTC
cdr3_aa: CASSLDPQFGGNEQFF

clone_size: .
j_call: TRBJ2-4
d_call: .
v_call: TRBV5-1
cdr3_nt: TGCGCCAGCAGCTTGGGAGAGGGTCGGAGCATTCAGTACTTC
cdr3_aa: CASSLGEGRSIQYF

clone_size: .
j_call: TRBJ2-7
d_call: TRBD2
v_call: TRBV6-6
cdr3_nt: TGTGCCAGCCGGACTAGCGGGGGATTCGGCTCCTACGAGCAGTACTTC
cdr3_aa: CASRTSGGFGSYEQYF

clone_size: .
j_call: TRBJ1-3
d_call: .
v_call: TRBV19
cdr3_nt: TGTGCCAGTAGTATAGTCCCGGGGGTTCGACTCTCTGGAAACACCATATATTTT
cdr3_aa: CASSIVPGVRLSGNTIYF

clone_size: .
j_call: TRBJ2-5
d_call: .
v_call: TRBV7-3
cdr3_nt: TGTGCCAGCAGTTTGGGGAGTAAAGAAGAGACCCAGTACTTC
cdr3_aa: CASSLGSKEETQYF

clone_size: .
j_call: TRBJ2-1
d_call: TRBD2
v_call: TRBV6-1
cdr3_nt: TGTGCCAGCAGTGAATACAGCGGGAGGTTATACAATGAGCAGTTCTTC
cdr3_aa: CASSEYSGRLYNEQFF

clone_size: .
j_call: TRBJ1-1
d_call: .
v_call: TRBV18
cdr3_nt: TGTGCCAGCTCACCACCCATCGGAGGGACTGAAGCTTTCTTT
cdr3_aa: CASSPPIGGTEAFF

clone_size: once
j_call: TRBJ1-2
d_call: TRBD1
v_call: TRBV30
cdr3_nt: TGTGCCTGGAAGGAGACAGGGAGCCCCTTTGTCGGCTACACCTTC
cdr3_aa: CAWKETGSPFVGYTF

clone_size: .
j_call: TRBJ1-2
d_call: .
v_call: TRBV7-3
cdr3_nt: TGTGCCAGCAGCCCTAGGGCAGGGGCCGGCTATGGCTACACCTTC
cdr3_aa: CASSPRAGAGYGYTF

clone_size: .
j_call: TRBJ1-4
d_call: TRBD1
v_call: TRBV5-5
cdr3_nt: TGTGCCAGCAGCTTGAGTACCGGGACAGCCTATGAAAAACTGTTTTTT
cdr3_aa: CASSLSTGTAYEKLFF

clone_size: .
j_call: TRBJ2-7
d_call: TRBD2
v_call: TRBV28
cdr3_nt: TGTGCCAGCAGCATTTATAGCGGGAGCGAGCAGTACTTC
cdr3_aa: CASSIYSGSEQYF

clone_size: .
j_call: TRBJ2-7
d_call: TRBD1
v_call: TRBV28
cdr3_nt: TGTGCCAGCAAAGGCGCGGGACAGGGATACGAGCAGTACTTC
cdr3_aa: CASKGAGQGYEQYF

clone_size: .
j_call: TRBJ1-5
d_call: .
v_call: TRBV28
cdr3_nt: TGTGCCAGTCACCCTATGGGCCACAATCAGCCCCAGCATTTT
cdr3_aa: CASHPMGHNQPQHF

clone_size: .
j_call: TRBJ2-7
d_call: .
v_call: TRBV23-1
cdr3_nt: TGCGCCAGCAGACACCAGTTGGAGTTGTCCATGCGGGTCTACGAGCAGTACTTC
cdr3_aa: CASRHQLELSMRVYEQYF

clone_size: .
j_call: TRBJ2-5
d_call: TRBD1
v_call: TRBV7-2
cdr3_nt: TGTGCCAGCAGCTTAGGGACCCAGGGGGCCAGGAAGACCCAGTACTTC
cdr3_aa: CASSLGTQGARKTQYF

clone_size: once
j_call: TRBJ2-5
d_call: TRBD1
v_call: TRBV3-1/TRBV3-2
cdr3_nt: TGTGCCAGCAGCGCTGGACAGGGGTCCCGAGAGACCCAGTACTTC
cdr3_aa: CASSAGQGSRETQYF